What follows are 9 T cell receptor beta chains derived from one specimen sequenced in a study of control samples from healthy donors and cancer patients. Assay: immunoSEQ multiplex PCR; the TCRdb copy retains only in-frame clones and omits some. Of 100,000 to 120,000 clones listed, over 75% are singletons. The sample consisted of PBMCs. The receptors stem from a woman aged 55 to 70 with lung cancer.

The chain joins TRBV9 to TRBJ2-1; D is perhaps TRBD1 (5 bases). Germline assignment: CDR1 SGDLS and CDR2 YYNGEE. This CDR3 region has 15 residues. Between the trimmed V and J ends, which lost 0 bases and 6 bases, there was a span of 13 bases. The CDR3 DNA follows: TGTGCCAGCAGCGTAGAGTGGCAGGGTTTCAATGAGCAGTTCTTC. This sequence encodes CASSVEWQGFNEQFF. The complete variable domain, with remaining parts taken from reference TRBV9 and TRBJ2-1, reads DSGVTQTPKHLITATGQRVTLRCSPRSGDLSVYWYQQSLDQGLQFLIQYYNGEERAKGNILERFSAQQFPDLHSELNLSSLELGDSALYFCASSVEWQGFNEQFFGPGTRLTVL.

The chain employs TRBV9 and TRBJ2-7; TRBD2 aligns across 12 bases. Germline V lookup: CDR1 SGDLS, CDR2 YYNGEE. V was clipped by 4 bases and J by 0 bases; unmatched bases: 5. This CDR3 region has 16 residues. CDR3 bases: TGTGCCAGCAGCCCTTCGACTAGCGGGAGCTCCTACGAGCAGTACTTC. Amino acid sequence: CASSPSTSGSSYEQYF.

CDR3 DNA sequence: TGTGCCAGTAGTTCCCCTCAGGGGGCGGGGGGGAAATATGGCTACACCTTC. Protein product: CASSSPQGAGGKYGYTF. J is TRBJ1-2 and V is TRBV19; the match to TRBD1 covers 8 bases. The germline V gene has CDR1 LNHDA and CDR2 SQIVND (reference sequence). This CDR3 is 17 amino acids long. Losses at the gene ends were 5 bases for V and 5 bases for J; bases not matched to a gene: 16.

This clone was counted only a few times. The rearrangement links TRBV2 to TRBJ2-3; D not resolved. Germline V lookup: CDR1 SNHLY, CDR2 FYNNEI. V shed 7 bases and J shed 3 bases, with 11 bases lying between them. The CDR3 runs 13 residues. The CDR3 bases are TGTGCCAGCACCGGGTATGGTACAGATACGCAGTATTTT. Translated, it gives CASTGYGTDTQYF.

This sequence joins TRBV28 and TRBJ2-3; 9 nucleotides agree with TRBD2. V lost 3 bases, J lost 1 base, and 2 bases stayed unmatched. The CDR3 loop spans 15 amino acids. CDR1 is MDHEN, CDR2 SYDVKM, per germline. The CDR3 protein is CASSLIAGGTDTQYF. As DNA, the CDR3 is TGTGCCAGCAGTTTGATAGCGGGAGGCACAGATACGCAGTATTTT.

The chain is built from TRBV29-1 and TRBJ1-2, with 9 bases lining up with TRBD1. The CDR3 totals 14 residues. In germline, CDR1 is SQVTM, CDR2 ANQGSEA. V lost 7 bases and J lost 4; bases outside the gene matches: 10. DNA for the CDR3: TGCAGCGCAAAATACAGGGGGCGCAGCTATGGCTACACCTTC. Its protein is CSAKYRGRSYGYTF. Filled out from reference TRBV29-1 and TRBJ1-2, the complete variable domain reads SAVISQKPSRDICQRGTSLTIQCQVDSQVTMMFWYRQQPGQSLTLIATANQGSEATYESGFVIDKFPISRPNLTFSTLTVSNMSPEDSSIYLCSAKYRGRSYGYTFGSGTRLTVV.

The V gene is TRBV19, the J gene TRBJ2-6; D is unclear. Germline lookup yields CDR1 LNHDA and CDR2 SQIVND (reference sequence). The CDR3 is 15 residues long. With 8 bases removed from V and 0 bases from J, the gap between germline ends came to 11 bases. CDR3 DNA sequence: TGTGCCAGTTTAGATACAAGCTCTGGGGCCAACGTCCTGACTTTC. Its translation is CASLDTSSGANVLTF.

J is TRBJ2-2 and V is TRBV25-1; D perhaps matches TRBD1 (6 bases). Germline lookup yields CDR1 MGHDK and CDR2 SYGVNS. V lost 2 bases, J lost 8 bases, and 12 bases lay in between. This CDR3 has 14 amino acids. The CDR3 is CASSERLQGGELFF. Here the CDR3 DNA reads TGTGCCAGCAGTGAACGCCTACAGGGAGGGGAGCTGTTTTTT. Full variable domain (remainder filled in from reference TRBV25-1 and TRBJ2-2): EADIYQTPRYLVIGTGKKITLECSQTMGHDKMYWYQQDPGMELHLIHYSYGVNSTEKGDLSSESTVSRIRTEHFPLTLESARPSHTSQYLCASSERLQGGELFFGEGSRLTVL.

This clone was picked up one time. V and J are TRBV2 and TRBJ1-2, with 11 bases fitting TRBD1. CDR1 and CDR2 from the germline V gene are SNHLY and FYNNEI. The CDR3 loop spans 18 amino acids. Unmatched junction bases numbered 10, after V lost 2 bases and J lost 2 bases. The CDR3 sequence is CASSETRTGGAGNYGYTF. In DNA, the CDR3 is TGTGCCAGCAGTGAAACCCGGACAGGGGGCGCAGGAAACTATGGCTACACCTTC.